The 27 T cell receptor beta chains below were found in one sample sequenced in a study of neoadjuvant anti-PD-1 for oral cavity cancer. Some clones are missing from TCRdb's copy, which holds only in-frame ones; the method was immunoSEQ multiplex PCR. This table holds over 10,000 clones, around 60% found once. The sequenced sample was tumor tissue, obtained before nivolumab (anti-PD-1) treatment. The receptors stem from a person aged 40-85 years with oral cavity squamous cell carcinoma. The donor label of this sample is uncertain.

CDR3 protein: CASSNGGSHTGELFF. CDR3 nucleotides: TGTGCCAGCAGCAACGGGGGGAGTCACACCGGGGAGCTGTTTTTT. V usage is TRBV11-2 and J usage is TRBJ2-2, with 7 positions matching TRBD2. V lost 5 bases to trimming and J lost 3 bases; unmatched junction nucleotides: 6. Germline values: CDR1 SGHAT, CDR2 FQNNGV. The CDR3 loop spans 15 amino acids.

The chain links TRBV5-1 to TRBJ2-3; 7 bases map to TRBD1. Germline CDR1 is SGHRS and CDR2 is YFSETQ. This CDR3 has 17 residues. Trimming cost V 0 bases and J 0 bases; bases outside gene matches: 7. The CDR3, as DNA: TGCGCCAGCAGCTTGGTAGGTCGAGGGGGCAGCACAGATACGCAGTATTTT. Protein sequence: CASSLVGRGGSTDTQYF.

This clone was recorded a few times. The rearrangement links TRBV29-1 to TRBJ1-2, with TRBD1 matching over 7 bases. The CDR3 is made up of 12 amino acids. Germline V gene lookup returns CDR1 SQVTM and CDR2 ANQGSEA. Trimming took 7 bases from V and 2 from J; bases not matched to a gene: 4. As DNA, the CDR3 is TGCAGCGGCGAGACAGGGAACTATGGCTACACCTTC. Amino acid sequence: CSGETGNYGYTF.

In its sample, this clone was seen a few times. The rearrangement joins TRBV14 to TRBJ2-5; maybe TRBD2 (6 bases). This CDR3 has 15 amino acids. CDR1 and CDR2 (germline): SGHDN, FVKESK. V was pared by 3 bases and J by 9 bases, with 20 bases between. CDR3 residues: CASSHPRERVTSQYF. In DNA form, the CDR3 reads TGTGCCAGCAGCCACCCCCGGGAGCGGGTAACGTCCCAGTACTTC.

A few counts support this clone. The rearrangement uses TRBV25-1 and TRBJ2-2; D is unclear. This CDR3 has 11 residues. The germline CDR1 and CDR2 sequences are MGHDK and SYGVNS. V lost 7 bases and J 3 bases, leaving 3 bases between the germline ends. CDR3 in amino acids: CASIDTGELFF. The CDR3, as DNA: TGTGCCAGCATCGACACCGGGGAGCTGTTTTTT.

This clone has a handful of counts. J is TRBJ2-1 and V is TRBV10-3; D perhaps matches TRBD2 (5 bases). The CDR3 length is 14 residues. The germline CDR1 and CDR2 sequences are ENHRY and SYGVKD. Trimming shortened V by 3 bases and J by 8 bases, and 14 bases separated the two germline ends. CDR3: CAISEGGPGDEQFF. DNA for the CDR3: TGTGCCATCAGTGAAGGTGGTCCCGGGGATGAGCAGTTCTTC.

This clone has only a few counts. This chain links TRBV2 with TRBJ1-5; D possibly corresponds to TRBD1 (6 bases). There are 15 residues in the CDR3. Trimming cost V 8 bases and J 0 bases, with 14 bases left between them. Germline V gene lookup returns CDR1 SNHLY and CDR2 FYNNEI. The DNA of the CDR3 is TGTGCCAGCCGCTGGGGGCAGGATAGCAATCAGCCCCAGCATTTT. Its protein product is CASRWGQDSNQPQHF. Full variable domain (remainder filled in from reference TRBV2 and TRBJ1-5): EPEVTQTPSHQVTQMGQEVILRCVPISNHLYFYWYRQILGQKVEFLVSFYNNEISEKSEIFDDQFSVERPDGSNFTLKIRSTKLEDSAMYFCASRWGQDSNQPQHFGDGTRLSIL.

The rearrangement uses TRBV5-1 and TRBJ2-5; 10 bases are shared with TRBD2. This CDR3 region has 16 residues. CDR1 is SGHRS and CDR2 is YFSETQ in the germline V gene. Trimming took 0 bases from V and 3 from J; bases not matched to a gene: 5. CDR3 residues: CASSLAIAGGEETQYF. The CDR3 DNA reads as TGCGCCAGCAGCTTGGCGATAGCGGGAGGAGAAGAGACCCAGTACTTC.

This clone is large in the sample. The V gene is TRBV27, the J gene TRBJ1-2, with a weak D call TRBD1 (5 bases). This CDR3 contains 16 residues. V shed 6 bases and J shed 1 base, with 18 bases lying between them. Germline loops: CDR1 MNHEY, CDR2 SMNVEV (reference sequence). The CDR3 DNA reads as TGTGCCAGCAGGCCTCCGGGACTCGCTTTTAACTATGGCTACACCTTC. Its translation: CASRPPGLAFNYGYTF.

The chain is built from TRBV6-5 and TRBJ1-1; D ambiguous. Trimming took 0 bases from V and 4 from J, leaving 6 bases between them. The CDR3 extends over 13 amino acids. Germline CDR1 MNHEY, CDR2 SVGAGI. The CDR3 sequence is CASSYSGGTEAFF. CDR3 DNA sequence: TGTGCCAGCAGTTACTCGGGAGGCACTGAAGCTTTCTTT.

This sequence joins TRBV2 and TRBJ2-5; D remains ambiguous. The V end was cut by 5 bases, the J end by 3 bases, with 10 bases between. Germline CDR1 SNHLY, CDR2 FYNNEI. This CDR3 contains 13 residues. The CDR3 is CASSTGPEETQYF. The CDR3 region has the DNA TGTGCCAGCAGTACTGGGCCTGAAGAGACCCAGTACTTC.

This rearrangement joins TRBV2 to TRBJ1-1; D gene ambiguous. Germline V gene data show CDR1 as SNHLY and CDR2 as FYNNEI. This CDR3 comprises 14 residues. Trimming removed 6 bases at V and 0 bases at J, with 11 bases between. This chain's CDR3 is CASSPTSLNTEAFF. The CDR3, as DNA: TGTGCCAGCAGCCCAACCTCTTTGAACACTGAAGCTTTCTTT.

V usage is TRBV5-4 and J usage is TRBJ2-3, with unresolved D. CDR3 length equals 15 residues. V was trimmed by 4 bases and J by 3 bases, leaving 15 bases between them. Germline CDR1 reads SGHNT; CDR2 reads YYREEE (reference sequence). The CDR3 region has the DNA TGTGCCAGCAGCAGCCCGGCCAAAGGGACAGATACGCAGTATTTT. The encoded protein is CASSSPAKGTDTQYF.

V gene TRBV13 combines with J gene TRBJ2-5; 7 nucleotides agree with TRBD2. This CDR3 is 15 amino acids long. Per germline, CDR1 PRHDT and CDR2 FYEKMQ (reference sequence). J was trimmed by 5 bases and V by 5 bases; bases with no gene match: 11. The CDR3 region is CASSPSRGGWETQYF. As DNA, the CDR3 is TGTGCCAGCAGCCCCTCAAGGGGAGGGTGGGAGACCCAGTACTTC.

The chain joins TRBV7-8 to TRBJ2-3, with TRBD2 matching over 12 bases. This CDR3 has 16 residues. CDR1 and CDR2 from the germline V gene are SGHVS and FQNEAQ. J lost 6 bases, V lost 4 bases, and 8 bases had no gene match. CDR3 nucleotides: TGTGCCAGCAGCTCCCGGACTAGCGGGATAGGGGATACGCAGTATTTT. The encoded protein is CASSSRTSGIGDTQYF. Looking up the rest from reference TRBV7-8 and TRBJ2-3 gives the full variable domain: GAGVSQSPRYKVAKRGQDVALRCDPISGHVSLFWYQQALGQGPEFLTYFQNEAQLDKSGLPSDRFFAERPEGSVSTLKIQRTQQEDSAVYLCASSSRTSGIGDTQYFGPGTRLTVL.

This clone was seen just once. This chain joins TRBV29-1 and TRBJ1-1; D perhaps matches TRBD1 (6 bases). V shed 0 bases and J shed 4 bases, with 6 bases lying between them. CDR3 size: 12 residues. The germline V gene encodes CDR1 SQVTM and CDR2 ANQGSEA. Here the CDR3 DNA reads TGCAGCGTTGAAGACAGGGGCACTGAAGCTTTCTTT. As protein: CSVEDRGTEAFF.

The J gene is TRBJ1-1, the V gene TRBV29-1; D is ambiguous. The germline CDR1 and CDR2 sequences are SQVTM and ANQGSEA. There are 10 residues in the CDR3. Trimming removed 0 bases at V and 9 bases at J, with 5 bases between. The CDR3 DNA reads TGCAGCGTTGAAGAGATCCAAGCTTTCTTT. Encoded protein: CSVEEIQAFF.

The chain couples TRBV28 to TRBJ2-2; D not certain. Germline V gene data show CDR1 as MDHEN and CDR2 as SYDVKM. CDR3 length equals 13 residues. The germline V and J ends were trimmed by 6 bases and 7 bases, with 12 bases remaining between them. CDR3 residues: CASSVTSHGELFF. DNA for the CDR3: TGTGCCAGCAGCGTTACATCCCACGGGGAGCTGTTTTTT.

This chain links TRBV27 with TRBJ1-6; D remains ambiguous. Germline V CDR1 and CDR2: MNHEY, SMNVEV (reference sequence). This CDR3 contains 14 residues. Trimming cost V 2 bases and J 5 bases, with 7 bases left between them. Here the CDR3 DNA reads TGTGCCAGCAGTTTAGCTGATAATAATTCACCCCTCCACTTT. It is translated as CASSLADNNSPLHF.

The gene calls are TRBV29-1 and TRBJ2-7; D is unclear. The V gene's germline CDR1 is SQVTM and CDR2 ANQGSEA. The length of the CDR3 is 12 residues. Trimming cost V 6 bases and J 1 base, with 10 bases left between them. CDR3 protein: CSVPGSSYEQYF. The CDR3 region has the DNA TGCAGCGTCCCGGGCTCTTCCTACGAGCAGTACTTC.

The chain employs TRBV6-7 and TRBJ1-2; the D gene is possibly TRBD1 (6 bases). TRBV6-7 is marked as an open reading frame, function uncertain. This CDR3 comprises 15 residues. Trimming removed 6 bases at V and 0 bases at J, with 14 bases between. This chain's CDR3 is CASSEPGQPNYGYTF. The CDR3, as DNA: TGTGCCAGCAGCGAACCTGGACAGCCTAACTATGGCTACACCTTC.

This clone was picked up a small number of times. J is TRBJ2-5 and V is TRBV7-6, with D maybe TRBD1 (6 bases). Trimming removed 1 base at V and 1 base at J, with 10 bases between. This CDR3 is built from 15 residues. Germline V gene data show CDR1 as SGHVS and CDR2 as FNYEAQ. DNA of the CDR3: TGTGCCAGCAGCTTAGGGGCCAGGGGCCAAGAGACCCAGTACTTC. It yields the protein CASSLGARGQETQYF.

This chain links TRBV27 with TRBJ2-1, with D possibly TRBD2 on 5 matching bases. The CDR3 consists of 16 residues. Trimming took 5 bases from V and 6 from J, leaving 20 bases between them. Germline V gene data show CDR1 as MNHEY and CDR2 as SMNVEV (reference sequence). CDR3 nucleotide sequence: TGTGCCAGCAGTCTAACGGTCGGACTGACGGGCAATGAGCAGTTCTTC. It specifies CASSLTVGLTGNEQFF.

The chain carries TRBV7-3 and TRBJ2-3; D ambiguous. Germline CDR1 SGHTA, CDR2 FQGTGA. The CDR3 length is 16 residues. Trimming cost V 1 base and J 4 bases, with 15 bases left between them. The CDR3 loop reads CASSLMSSGRADTQYF. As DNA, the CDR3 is TGTGCCAGCAGCTTAATGAGCTCTGGCCGGGCAGATACGCAGTATTTT.

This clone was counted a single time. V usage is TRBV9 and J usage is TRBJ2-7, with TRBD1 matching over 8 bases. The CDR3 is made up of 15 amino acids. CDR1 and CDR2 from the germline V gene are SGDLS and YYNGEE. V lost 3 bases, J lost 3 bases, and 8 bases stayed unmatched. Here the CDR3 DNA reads TGTGCCAGCAGCGGAGGACAGGGAAGATACTACGAGCAGTACTTC. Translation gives CASSGGQGRYYEQYF.

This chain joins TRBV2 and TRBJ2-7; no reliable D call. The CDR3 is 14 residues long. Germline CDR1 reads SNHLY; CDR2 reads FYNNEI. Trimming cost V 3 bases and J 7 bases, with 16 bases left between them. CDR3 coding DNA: TGTGCCAGCAGTGAGTTGGACCAGGACGCTGAGCAGTACTTC. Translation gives CASSELDQDAEQYF.

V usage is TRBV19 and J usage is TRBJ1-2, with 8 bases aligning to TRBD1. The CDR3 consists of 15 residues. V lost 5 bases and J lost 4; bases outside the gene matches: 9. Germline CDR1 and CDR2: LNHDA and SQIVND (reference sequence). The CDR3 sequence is CASSPPRGQAYGYTF. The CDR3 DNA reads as TGTGCCAGTAGTCCCCCCCGGGGACAGGCCTATGGCTACACCTTC.